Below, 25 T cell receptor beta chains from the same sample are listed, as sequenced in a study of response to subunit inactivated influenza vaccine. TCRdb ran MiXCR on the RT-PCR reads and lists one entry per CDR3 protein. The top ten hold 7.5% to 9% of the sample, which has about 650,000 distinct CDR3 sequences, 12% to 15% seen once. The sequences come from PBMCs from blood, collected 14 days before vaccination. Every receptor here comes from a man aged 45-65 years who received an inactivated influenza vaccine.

The CDR3 loop is CASSYGPGNQPQHF. CDR3 coding DNA: TGTGCCAGCAGTTATGGGCCAGGGAATCAGCCCCAGCATTTT. The chain has TRBV6-2 or TRBV6-3 and TRBJ1-5, with D possibly matching TRBD1 (5 bases). The CDR3 is 14 amino acids. V was pared by 3 bases and J by 4 bases, with 10 bases between. Per the germline V gene, CDR1 is MNHEY and CDR2 is SVGEGT.

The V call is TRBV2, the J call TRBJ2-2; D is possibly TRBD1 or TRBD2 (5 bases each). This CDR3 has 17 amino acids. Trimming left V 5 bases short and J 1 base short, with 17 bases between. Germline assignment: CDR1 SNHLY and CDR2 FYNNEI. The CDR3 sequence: CASSTPPWGLNTGELFF. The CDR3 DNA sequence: TGTGCCAGCAGTACCCCCCCGTGGGGGTTGAACACCGGGGAGCTGTTTTTT.

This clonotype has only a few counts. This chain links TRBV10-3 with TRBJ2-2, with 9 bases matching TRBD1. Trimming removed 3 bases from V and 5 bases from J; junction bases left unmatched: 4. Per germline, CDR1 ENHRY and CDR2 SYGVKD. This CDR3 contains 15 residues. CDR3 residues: CAISESGTGTGELFF. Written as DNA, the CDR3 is TGTGCCATCAGTGAATCCGGGACAGGGACCGGGGAGCTGTTTTTT.

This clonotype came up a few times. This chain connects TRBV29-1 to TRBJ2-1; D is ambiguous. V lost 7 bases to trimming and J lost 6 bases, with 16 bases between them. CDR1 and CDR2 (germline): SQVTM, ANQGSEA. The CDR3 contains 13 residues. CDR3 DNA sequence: TGCAGCGGGTTCCTCCCTGGTCTCAATGAGCAGTTCTTC. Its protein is CSGFLPGLNEQFF.

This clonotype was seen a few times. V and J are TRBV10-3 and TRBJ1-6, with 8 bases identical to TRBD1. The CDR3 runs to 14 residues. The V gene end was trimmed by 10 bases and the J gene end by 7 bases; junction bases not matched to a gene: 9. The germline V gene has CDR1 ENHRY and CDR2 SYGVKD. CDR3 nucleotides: TGTGCCACTAACCAGGGGGCCAAGAATTCACCCCTCCACTTT. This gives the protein CATNQGAKNSPLHF.

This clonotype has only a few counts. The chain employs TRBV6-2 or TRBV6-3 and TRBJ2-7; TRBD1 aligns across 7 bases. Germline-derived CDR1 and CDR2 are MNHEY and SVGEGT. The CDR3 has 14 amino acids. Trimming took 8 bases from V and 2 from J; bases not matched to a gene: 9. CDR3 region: CASRKSGTAYEQYF. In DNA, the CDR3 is TGTGCCAGCCGTAAATCGGGGACAGCCTACGAGCAGTACTTC.

The CDR3 sequence is CASSQSTGAEAFF. CDR3 nucleotides: TGTGCCAGCAGCCAATCGACAGGGGCTGAAGCTTTCTTT. The chain uses TRBV3-1 and TRBJ1-1, with 8 bases matching TRBD1. Germline-derived CDR1 and CDR2 are LGHDT and YNNKEL (reference sequence). This CDR3 has 13 residues. Trimming took 2 bases from V and 6 from J; bases not matched to a gene: 2.

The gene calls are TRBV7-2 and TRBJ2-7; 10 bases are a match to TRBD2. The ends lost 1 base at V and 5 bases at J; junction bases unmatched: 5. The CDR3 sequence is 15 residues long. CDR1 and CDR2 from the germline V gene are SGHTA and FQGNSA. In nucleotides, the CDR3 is TGTGCCAGCAGCTTAGTGATAGCGGGGGGAGACGAGCAGTACTTC. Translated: CASSLVIAGGDEQYF.

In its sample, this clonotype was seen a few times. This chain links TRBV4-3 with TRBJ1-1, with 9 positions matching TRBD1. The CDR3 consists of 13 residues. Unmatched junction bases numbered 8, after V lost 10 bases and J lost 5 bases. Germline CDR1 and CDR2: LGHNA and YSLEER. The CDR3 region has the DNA TGCGCCACCAGGGACAGGGAGGATACTGAAGCTTTCTTT. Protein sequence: CATRDREDTEAFF.

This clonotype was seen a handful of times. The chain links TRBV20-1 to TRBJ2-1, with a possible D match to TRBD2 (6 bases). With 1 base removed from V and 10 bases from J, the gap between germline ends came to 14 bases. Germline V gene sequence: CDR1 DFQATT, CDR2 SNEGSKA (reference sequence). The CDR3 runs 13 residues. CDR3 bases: TGCAGTGCTAGAGTATTTCCACGGGAGGAGCAGTTCTTC. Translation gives CSARVFPREEQFF.

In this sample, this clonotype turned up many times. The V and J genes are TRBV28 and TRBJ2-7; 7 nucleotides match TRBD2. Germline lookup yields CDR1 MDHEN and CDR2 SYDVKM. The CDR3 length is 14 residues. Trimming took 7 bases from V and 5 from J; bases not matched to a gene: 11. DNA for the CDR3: TGTGCCAGCACATCCCACCGGGAGGCCCACGAGCAGTACTTC. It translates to CASTSHREAHEQYF.

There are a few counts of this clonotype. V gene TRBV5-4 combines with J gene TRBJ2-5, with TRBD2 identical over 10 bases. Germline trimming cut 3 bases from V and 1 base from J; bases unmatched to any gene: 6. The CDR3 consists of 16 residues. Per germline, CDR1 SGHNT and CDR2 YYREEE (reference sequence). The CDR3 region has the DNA TGTGCCAGCAGCTGGCGGACTAGCGGAGTCCAAGAGACCCAGTACTTC. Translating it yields CASSWRTSGVQETQYF.

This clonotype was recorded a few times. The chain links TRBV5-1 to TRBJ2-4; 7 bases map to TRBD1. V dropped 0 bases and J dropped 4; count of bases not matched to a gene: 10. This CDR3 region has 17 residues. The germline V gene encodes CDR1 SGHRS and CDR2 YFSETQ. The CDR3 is CASSLVVIGTEKNIQYF. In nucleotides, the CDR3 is TGCGCCAGCAGCTTGGTAGTCATCGGGACAGAAAAAAACATTCAGTACTTC.

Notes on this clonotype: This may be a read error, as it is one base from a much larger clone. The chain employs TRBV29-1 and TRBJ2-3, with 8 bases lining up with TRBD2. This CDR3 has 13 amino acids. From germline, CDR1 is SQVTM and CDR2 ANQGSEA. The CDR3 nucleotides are TGCAGCGTCTCAAGCGGGAGCACAGATACGCGGTATTTT. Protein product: CSVSSGSTDTRYF.

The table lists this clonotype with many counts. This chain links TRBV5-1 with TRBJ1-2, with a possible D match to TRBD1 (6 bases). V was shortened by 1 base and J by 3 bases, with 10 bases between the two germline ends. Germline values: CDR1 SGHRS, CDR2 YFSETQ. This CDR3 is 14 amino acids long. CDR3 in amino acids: CASSLSGGDYGYTF. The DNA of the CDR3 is TGCGCCAGCAGCTTGTCCGGGGGCGACTATGGCTACACCTTC.

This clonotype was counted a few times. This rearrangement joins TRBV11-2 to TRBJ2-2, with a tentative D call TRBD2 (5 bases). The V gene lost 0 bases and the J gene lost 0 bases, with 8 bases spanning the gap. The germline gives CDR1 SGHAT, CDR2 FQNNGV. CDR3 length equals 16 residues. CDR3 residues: CASSLDPRANTGELFF. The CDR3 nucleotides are TGTGCCAGCAGCTTAGATCCGAGGGCGAACACCGGGGAGCTGTTTTTT.

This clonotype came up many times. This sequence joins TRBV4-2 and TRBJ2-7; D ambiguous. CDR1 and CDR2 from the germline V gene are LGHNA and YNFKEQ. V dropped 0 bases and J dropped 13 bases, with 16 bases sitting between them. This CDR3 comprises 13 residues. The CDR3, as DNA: TGTGCCAGCAGCCAAGAGAGGCGGCTGGAACGATACTTC. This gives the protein CASSQERRLERYF.

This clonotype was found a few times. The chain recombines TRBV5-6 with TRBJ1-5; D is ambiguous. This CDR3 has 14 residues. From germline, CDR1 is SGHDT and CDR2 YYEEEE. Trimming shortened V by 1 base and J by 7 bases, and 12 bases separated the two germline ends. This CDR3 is CASSLIGSEQPQHF. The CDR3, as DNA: TGTGCCAGCAGCTTGATCGGGTCGGAGCAGCCCCAGCATTTT. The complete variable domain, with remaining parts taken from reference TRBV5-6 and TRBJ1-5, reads DAGVTQSPTHLIKTRGQQVTLRCSPKSGHDTVSWYQQALGQGPQFIFQYYEEEERQRGNFPDRFSGHQFPNYSSELNVNALLLGDSALYLCASSLIGSEQPQHFGDGTRLSIL.

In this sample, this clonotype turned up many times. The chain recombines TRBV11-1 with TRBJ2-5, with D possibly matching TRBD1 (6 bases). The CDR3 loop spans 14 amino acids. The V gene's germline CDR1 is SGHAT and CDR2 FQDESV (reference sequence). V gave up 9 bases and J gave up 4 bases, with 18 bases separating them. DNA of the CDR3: TGTGCCAGTGAGGAAACAGGGATACGAGAGACCCAGTACTTC. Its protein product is CASEETGIRETQYF.

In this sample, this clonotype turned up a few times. The CDR3 loop is CSVGESVGYTF. The CDR3 DNA reads as TGCAGCGTTGGAGAAAGCGTTGGCTACACCTTC. V is TRBV29-1 and J is TRBJ1-2; D call uncertain. The CDR3 is made up of 11 amino acids. Trimming stripped 4 bases from V and 7 bases from J, with 10 bases between. Germline values: CDR1 SQVTM, CDR2 ANQGSEA.

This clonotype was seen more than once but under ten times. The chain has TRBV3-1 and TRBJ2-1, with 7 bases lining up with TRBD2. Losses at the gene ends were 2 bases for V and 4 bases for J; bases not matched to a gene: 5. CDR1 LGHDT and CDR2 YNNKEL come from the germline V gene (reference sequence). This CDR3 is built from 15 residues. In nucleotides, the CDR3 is TGTGCCAGCAGCCAATTCCTAGCGGAGTACAATGAGCAGTTCTTC. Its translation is CASSQFLAEYNEQFF.

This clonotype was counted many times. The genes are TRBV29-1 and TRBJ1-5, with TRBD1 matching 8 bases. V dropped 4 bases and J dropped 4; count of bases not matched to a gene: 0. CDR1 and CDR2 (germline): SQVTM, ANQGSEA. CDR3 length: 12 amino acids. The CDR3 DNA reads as TGCAGCGTTGGGACAGGGAATCAGCCCCAGCATTTT. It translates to CSVGTGNQPQHF.

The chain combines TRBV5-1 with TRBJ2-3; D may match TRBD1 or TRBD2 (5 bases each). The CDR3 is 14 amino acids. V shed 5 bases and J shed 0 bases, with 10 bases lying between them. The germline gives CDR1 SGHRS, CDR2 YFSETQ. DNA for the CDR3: TGCGCCAGCAGGTTCGGGGCGAGCACAGATACGCAGTATTTT. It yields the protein CASRFGASTDTQYF.

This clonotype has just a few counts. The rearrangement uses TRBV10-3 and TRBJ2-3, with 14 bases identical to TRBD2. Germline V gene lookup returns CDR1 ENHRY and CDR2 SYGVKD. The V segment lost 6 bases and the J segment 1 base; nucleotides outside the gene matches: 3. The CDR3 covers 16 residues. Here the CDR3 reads CAIRTSGGAGTDTQYF. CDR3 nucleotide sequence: TGTGCCATCAGGACTAGCGGGGGGGCGGGCACAGATACGCAGTATTTT.

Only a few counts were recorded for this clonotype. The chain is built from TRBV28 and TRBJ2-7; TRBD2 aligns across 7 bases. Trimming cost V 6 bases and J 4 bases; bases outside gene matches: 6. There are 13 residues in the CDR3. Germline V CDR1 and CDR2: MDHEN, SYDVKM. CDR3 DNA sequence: TGTGCCAGCAGGGGAGGGTCTGGATACGAGCAGTACTTC. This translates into CASRGGSGYEQYF.